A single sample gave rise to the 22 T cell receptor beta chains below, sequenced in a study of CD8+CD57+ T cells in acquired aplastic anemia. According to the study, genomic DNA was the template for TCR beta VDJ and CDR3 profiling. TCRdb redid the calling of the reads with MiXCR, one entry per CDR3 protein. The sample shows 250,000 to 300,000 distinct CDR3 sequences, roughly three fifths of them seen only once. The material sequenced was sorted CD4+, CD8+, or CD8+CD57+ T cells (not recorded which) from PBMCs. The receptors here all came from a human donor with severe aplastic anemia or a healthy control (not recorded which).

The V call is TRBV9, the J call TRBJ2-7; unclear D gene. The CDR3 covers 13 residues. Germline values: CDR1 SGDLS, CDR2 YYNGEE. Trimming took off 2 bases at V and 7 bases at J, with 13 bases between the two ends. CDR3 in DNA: TGTGCCAGCAGCGTCGACATTCTGAGGGAGCAGTACTTC. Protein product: CASSVDILREQYF.

The CDR3 sequence: CASSSAGGGQFF. In DNA, the CDR3 is TGTGCCAGCAGTTCTGCAGGGGGCGGGCAGTTCTTC. The chain employs TRBV25-1 and TRBJ2-1; 8 bases are a match to TRBD1. CDR1 is MGHDK, CDR2 SYGVNS, per germline. After removal of 5 bases from V and 12 bases from J, the junction contained 6 bases not matched to a gene. The CDR3 length is 12 residues.

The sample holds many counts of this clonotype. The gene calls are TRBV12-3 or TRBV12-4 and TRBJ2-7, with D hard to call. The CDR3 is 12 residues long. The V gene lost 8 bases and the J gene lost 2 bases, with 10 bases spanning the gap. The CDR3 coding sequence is TGTGCCAGCGGTCGGAATCCCTACGAGCAGTACTTC. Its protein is CASGRNPYEQYF.

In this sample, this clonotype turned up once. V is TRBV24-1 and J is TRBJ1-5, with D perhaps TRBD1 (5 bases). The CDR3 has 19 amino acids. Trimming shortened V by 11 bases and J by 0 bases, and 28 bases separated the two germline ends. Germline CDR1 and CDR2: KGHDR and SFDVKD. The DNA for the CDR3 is TGTGCCAGCTCACCACCTTCGATGGGACCCTTTAATAGCAATCAGCCCCAGCATTTT. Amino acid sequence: CASSPPSMGPFNSNQPQHF.

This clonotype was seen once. CDR3 nucleotide sequence: TGCGCCAGCAGCTTGGCCGGGGTCATGGAGCAGTTCTTC. Translating gives CASSLAGVMEQFF. The gene calls are TRBV5-1 and TRBJ2-1, with D tentatively TRBD2 (5 bases). This CDR3 comprises 13 residues. V gave up 0 bases and J gave up 10 bases, with 11 bases separating them. Germline lookup yields CDR1 SGHRS and CDR2 YFSETQ.

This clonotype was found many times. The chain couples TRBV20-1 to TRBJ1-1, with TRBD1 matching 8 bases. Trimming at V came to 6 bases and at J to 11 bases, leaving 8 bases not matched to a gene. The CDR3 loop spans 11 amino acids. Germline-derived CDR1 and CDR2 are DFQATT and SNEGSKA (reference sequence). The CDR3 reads CSAGDRGGAFF. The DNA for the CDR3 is TGCAGTGCGGGTGACAGGGGAGGCGCTTTCTTT.

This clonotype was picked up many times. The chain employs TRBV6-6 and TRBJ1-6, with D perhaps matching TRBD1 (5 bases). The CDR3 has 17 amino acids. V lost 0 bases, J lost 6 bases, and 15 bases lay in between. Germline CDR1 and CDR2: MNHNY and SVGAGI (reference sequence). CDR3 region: CASSYSTQTAGNSPLHF. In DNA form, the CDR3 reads TGTGCCAGCAGTTACTCGACGCAGACAGCCGGTAATTCACCCCTCCACTTT.

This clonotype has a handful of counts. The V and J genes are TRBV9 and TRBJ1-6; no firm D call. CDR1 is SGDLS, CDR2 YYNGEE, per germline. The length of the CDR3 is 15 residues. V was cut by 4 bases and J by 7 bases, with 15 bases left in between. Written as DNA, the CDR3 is TGTGCCAGCAGCCCCCACGGAGAGGGAAATTCACCCCTCCACTTT. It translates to CASSPHGEGNSPLHF.

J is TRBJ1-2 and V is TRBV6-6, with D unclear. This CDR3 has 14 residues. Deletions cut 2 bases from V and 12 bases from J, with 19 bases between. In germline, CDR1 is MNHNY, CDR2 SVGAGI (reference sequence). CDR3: CASSYPSAASGNTF. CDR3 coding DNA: TGTGCCAGCAGTTACCCCTCGGCGGCCTCTGGAAACACCTTC.

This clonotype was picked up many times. The DNA for the CDR3 is TGTGCCACCAGTGACCCCCTCGGACTATTCACTGAGCAGTTCTTC. Translation: CATSDPLGLFTEQFF. The rearrangement joins TRBV24-1 to TRBJ2-1; D might be TRBD2 (6 bases). V lost 4 bases and J lost 9, with 18 bases in between. The length of the CDR3 is 15 residues. Germline V CDR1 and CDR2: KGHDR, SFDVKD.

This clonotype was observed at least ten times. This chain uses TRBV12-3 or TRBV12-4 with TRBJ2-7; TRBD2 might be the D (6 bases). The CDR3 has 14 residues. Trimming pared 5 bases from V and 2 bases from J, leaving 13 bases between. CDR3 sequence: CASSERGSTYEQYF. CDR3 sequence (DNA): TGTGCCAGCAGTGAACGGGGGTCCACCTACGAGCAGTACTTC.

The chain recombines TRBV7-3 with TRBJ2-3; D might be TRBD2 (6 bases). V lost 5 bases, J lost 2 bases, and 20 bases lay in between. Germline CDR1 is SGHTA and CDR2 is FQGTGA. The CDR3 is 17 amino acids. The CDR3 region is CASSVSAGLGITDTQYF. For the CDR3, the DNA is TGTGCCAGCAGCGTCTCCGCGGGACTTGGGATCACAGATACGCAGTATTTT.

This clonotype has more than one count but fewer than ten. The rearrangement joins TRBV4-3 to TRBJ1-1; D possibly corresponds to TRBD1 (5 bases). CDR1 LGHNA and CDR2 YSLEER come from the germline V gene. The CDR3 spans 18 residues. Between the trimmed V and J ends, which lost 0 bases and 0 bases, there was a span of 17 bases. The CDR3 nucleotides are TGCGCCAGCAGCCAAGATCACTCCGGGGGGGGGTTGAACACTGAAGCTTTCTTT. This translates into CASSQDHSGGGLNTEAFF.

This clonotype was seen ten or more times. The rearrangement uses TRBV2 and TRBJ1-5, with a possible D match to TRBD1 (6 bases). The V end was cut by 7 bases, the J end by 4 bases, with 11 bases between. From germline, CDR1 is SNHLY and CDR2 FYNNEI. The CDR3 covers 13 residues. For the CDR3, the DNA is TGTGCCAGCAAGAGGGACAATAATCAGCCCCAGCATTTT. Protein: CASKRDNNQPQHF.

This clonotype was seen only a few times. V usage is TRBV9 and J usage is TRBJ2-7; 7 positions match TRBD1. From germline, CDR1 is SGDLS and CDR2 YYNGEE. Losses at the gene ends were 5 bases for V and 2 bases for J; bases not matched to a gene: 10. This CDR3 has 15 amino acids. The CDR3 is CASSGNRGETYEQYF. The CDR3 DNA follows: TGTGCCAGCAGTGGAAACAGGGGTGAGACCTACGAGCAGTACTTC.

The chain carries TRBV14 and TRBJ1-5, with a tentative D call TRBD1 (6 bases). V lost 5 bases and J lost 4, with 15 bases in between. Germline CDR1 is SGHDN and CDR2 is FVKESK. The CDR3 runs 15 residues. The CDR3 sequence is CASSGGGGLNQPQHF. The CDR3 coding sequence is TGTGCCAGCAGCGGAGGAGGGGGACTTAATCAGCCCCAGCATTTT.

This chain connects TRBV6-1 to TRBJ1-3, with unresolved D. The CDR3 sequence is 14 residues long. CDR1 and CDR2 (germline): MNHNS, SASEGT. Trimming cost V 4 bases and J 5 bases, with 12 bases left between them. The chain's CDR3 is CASSGVDWRNTIYF. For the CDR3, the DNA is TGTGCCAGCAGTGGAGTGGATTGGAGAAACACCATATATTTT.

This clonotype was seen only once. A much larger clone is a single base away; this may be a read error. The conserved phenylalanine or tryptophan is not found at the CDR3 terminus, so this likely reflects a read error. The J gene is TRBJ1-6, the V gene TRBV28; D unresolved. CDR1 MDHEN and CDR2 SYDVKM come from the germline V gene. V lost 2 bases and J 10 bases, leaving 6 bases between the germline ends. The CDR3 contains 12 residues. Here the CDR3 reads CASSLGNSPLHL. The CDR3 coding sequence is TGTGCCAGCAGTTTAGGTAACTCACCCCTCCACCTT.

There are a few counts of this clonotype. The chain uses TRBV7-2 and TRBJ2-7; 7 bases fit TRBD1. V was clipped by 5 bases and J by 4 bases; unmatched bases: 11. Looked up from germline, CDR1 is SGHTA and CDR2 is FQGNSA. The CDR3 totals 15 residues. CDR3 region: CASSNPRQGQYEQYF. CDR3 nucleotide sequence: TGTGCCAGCAGCAACCCGCGACAGGGACAGTACGAGCAGTACTTC.

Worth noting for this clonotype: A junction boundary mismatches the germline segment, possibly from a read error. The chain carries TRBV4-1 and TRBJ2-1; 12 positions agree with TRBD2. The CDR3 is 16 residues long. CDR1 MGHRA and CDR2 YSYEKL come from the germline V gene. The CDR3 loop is CASSQLAGGSYNEQFF. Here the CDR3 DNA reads TGTGCCAGCAGCCAACTAGCGGGGGGATCCTACAATGAGCAGTTCTTC.

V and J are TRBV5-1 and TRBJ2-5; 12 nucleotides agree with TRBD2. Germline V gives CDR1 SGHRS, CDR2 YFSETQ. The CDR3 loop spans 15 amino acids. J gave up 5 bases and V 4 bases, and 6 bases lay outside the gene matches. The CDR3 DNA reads TGCGCCAGCAGCCCGACTAGCGGGGGCGGTGAGACCCAGTACTTC. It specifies CASSPTSGGGETQYF.

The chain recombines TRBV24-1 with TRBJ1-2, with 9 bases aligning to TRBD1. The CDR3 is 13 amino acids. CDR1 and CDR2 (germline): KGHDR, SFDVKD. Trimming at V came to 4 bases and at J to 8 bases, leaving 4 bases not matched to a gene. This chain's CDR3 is CATSDRDRAGYTF. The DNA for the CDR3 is TGTGCCACCAGTGACCGGGACAGGGCCGGCTACACCTTC.